The source of this T cell receptor beta chain is a study of blood T cells in healthy people across ages. With a J-beta primer mix and a sample-barcoded 5' primer, a second PCR ran 7 to 11 cycles. TCRdb re-called the 5' RACE reads with MiXCR, one entry per CDR3 protein. The sample carries about 1,400,000 distinct CDR3 sequences, almost 60% recorded once. CDR1 LGHNA and CDR2 YSLEER come from the germline V gene. The CDR3 is 15 residues long. The gene calls are TRBV4-3 and TRBJ2-5; D is unresolved. The J call may be faulty, since TRBJ2-4 better matches the DNA end. This clonotype originated in a man younger than 35 in good health. The sequencing sample was made of blood. This chain's CDR3 is CASSQGLQAQNIQYF. Here the CDR3 DNA reads TGCGCCAGCAGCCAAGGCCTCCAGGCCCAAAACATTCAGTACTTC.